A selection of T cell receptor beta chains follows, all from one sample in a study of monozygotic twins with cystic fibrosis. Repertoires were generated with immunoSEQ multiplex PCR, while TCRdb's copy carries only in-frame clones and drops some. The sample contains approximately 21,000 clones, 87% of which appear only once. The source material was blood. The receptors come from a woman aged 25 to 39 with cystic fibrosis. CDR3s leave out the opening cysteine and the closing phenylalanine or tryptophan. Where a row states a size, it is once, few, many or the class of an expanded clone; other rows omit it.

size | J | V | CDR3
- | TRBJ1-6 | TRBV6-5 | ASSYWGQDGSPLH
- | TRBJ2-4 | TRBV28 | ASSFPGQENIQY
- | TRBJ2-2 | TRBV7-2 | ASRPPGTRNTGELF
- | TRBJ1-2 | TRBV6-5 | ASSIGQAQWGYT
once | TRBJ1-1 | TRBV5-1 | ASSAQGTTEAF
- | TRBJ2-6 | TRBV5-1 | ASSLAGSYSGANVLT
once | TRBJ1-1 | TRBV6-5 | ASSSRVPGETEAF
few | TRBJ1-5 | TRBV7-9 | ASGLGNQPQH
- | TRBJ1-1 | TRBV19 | ASSFGTGLTEAF
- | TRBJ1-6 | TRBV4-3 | ASSLLRDSYSPLH
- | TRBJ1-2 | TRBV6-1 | ASSESPGYGYT